A single sample gave rise to the 30 T cell receptor beta chains below, sequenced in a study of blood T cell repertoires in COVID-19. This table comes from immunoSEQ multiplex PCR, and its TCRdb copy is limited to in-frame clones, with some not included. The sample holds some 150,000 clones, around 90% seen once. Sequencing was carried out using peripheral blood. These receptors were obtained from a woman of 80 years or more with acute or convalescent COVID-19.

This chain links TRBV7-9 with TRBJ1-2; weak D call: TRBD1 (6 bases). Between the trimmed V and J ends, which lost 4 bases and 3 bases, there was a span of 6 bases. This CDR3 has 12 residues. Germline lookup yields CDR1 SEHNR and CDR2 FQNEAQ (reference sequence). As DNA, the CDR3 is TGTGCCAGCAGCTCAGGGGACTATGGCTACACCTTC. This codes for CASSSGDYGYTF.

The rearrangement links TRBV3-1 (or the pseudogene TRBV3-2) to TRBJ1-1, with D possibly being TRBD1 (5 bases). The length of the CDR3 is 16 residues. Trimming removed 5 bases from V and 4 bases from J, with 20 bases in between. The germline gives CDR1 LGHDT, CDR2 YNNKEL (reference sequence). CDR3 region: CASSNQRRGGTTEAFF. CDR3 sequence (DNA): TGTGCCAGCAGCAATCAGAGGCGGGGAGGGACCACTGAAGCTTTCTTT.

V is TRBV7-3 and J is TRBJ1-5; no firm D call. The length of the CDR3 is 15 residues. V shed 5 bases and J shed 0 bases, with 11 bases lying between them. CDR1 is SGHTA, CDR2 FQGTGA, per germline. The CDR3 region is CASSLNFYSNQPQHF. The CDR3 region has the DNA TGTGCCAGCAGCCTTAACTTTTATAGCAATCAGCCCCAGCATTTT.

The chain is built from TRBV3-1 (or the pseudogene TRBV3-2) and TRBJ1-2; D gene ambiguous. The V end was cut by 2 bases, the J end by 4 bases, with 11 bases between. The CDR3 covers 14 residues. CDR1 is LGHDT and CDR2 is YNNKEL in the germline V gene (reference sequence). For the CDR3, the DNA is TGTGCCAGCAGCCAATTTACAGTGAGCTATGGCTACACCTTC. It is translated as CASSQFTVSYGYTF.

This chain connects TRBV4-3 to TRBJ1-5; 7 bases are a match to TRBD1. The germline V gene encodes CDR1 LGHNA and CDR2 YSLEER. CDR3 length: 16 residues. The trim removed 0 bases at V and 7 bases at J, leaving 9 bases unmatched. The CDR3 spells CASSQDMATGPQPQHF. The CDR3 nucleotides are TGCGCCAGCAGCCAAGATATGGCGACAGGGCCCCAGCCCCAGCATTTT.

The rearrangement uses TRBV18 and TRBJ1-1; 8 positions match TRBD1. With V trimmed by 3 bases and J by 5 bases, 5 bases remained unmatched. Germline V lookup: CDR1 KGHSH, CDR2 LQKENI. The CDR3 length is 14 residues. For the CDR3, the DNA is TGTGCCAGCTCACCGCGACAGGGGAATACTGAAGCTTTCTTT. Protein: CASSPRQGNTEAFF.

The V gene is TRBV7-3, the J gene TRBJ2-1; 13 nucleotides agree with TRBD2. The CDR3 length is 16 residues. The V gene end was trimmed by 1 base and the J gene end by 5 bases; junction bases not matched to a gene: 2. Per germline, CDR1 SGHTA and CDR2 FQGTGA. CDR3 bases: TGTGCCAGCAGCTTAAGGGGGACTAGCGGGGACAATGAGCAGTTCTTC. It encodes CASSLRGTSGDNEQFF.

This clone was observed once. V and J are TRBV6-6 and TRBJ2-1, with D perhaps matching TRBD2 (5 bases). Germline CDR1 MNHNY, CDR2 SVGAGI (reference sequence). Deletions cut 0 bases from V and 0 bases from J, with 6 bases between. CDR3 length equals 15 residues. This chain's CDR3 is CASSYSDFSYNEQFF. CDR3 DNA sequence: TGTGCCAGCAGTTACTCGGACTTCTCCTACAATGAGCAGTTCTTC.

V is TRBV18 and J is TRBJ1-3; TRBD1 matches 7 bases. Germline-derived CDR1 and CDR2 are KGHSH and LQKENI. This CDR3 comprises 15 residues. Losses at the gene ends were 6 bases for V and 1 base for J; bases not matched to a gene: 6. The CDR3 region has the DNA TGTGCCAGCTCCCCGGACAGGTATTCTGGAAACACCATATATTTT. Its translation: CASSPDRYSGNTIYF.

V usage is TRBV5-1 and J usage is TRBJ1-4, with TRBD1 matching over 7 bases. Germline V gives CDR1 SGHRS, CDR2 YFSETQ. With V trimmed by 0 bases and J by 0 bases, 5 bases remained unmatched. This CDR3 is 17 amino acids long. CDR3 in amino acids: CASSLARDSATNEKLFF. In DNA, the CDR3 is TGCGCCAGCAGCTTGGCCCGGGACAGCGCAACTAATGAAAAACTGTTTTTT.

The rearrangement joins TRBV11-1 to TRBJ2-6; D remains unclear. The CDR3 extends over 16 amino acids. Trimming removed 1 base at V and 1 base at J, with 8 bases between. Germline CDR1 is SGHAT and CDR2 is FQDESV (reference sequence). For the CDR3, the DNA is TGTGCCAGCAGCTTAGACACCAGGTCTGGGGCCAACGTCCTGACTTTC. Protein: CASSLDTRSGANVLTF.

This chain connects TRBV30 to TRBJ1-5; TRBD1 is a possible D gene (6 bases). CDR1 is GTSNPN, CDR2 SVGIG, per germline (reference sequence). The CDR3 spans 13 residues. V lost 3 bases to trimming and J lost 0 bases, with 6 bases between them. The CDR3 coding sequence is TGTGCCTGGAGGGACAGTAGCAATCAGCCCCAGCATTTT. This encodes CAWRDSSNQPQHF.

The chain is built from TRBV3-1 (or the pseudogene TRBV3-2) and TRBJ1-4; 9 bases are shared with TRBD1. Germline lookup yields CDR1 LGHDT and CDR2 YNNKEL (reference sequence). The CDR3 totals 17 residues. With V trimmed by 5 bases and J by 4 bases, 11 bases remained unmatched. CDR3 sequence reads: CASSLRAGTGINEKLFF. CDR3 nucleotide sequence: TGTGCCAGCAGCTTACGAGCCGGGACAGGGATTAATGAAAAACTGTTTTTT.

In this sample, this clone turned up a few times. The gene calls are TRBV21-1 and TRBJ1-5. TRBV21-1 is shown as a pseudogene. The CDR3 totals 17 residues. CDR3 DNA: TGTGCCAGCAGCAAATCACCACCCGGGTTCAGCAATCAGCCCCAGCATTTT. As protein: CASSKSPPGFSNQPQHF.

The chain couples TRBV4-1 to TRBJ1-2, with 9 bases matching TRBD1. CDR3 length: 14 amino acids. Germline CDR1 and CDR2: MGHRA and YSYEKL. The J segment lost 6 bases and the V segment lost 4 bases, leaving 6 bases of the junction unmatched. The DNA for the CDR3 is TGCGCCAGCAGCCGGGGACAGGGACTGGATGGCTACACCTTC. Amino acids: CASSRGQGLDGYTF.

The rearrangement uses TRBV5-4 and TRBJ2-1, with 11 bases matching TRBD2. J lost 0 bases, V lost 4 bases, and 9 bases had no gene match. Germline loops: CDR1 SGHNT, CDR2 YYREEE (reference sequence). The CDR3 covers 18 residues. The CDR3 DNA is TGTGCCAGCAGCCCAATAGCTAGCGGGAGGTTCTCCTACAATGAGCAGTTCTTC. Translating it yields CASSPIASGRFSYNEQFF.

The CDR3 bases are TGTGCCAGCAGCCAAGCGGTAGGGGGATACGGCTACACCTTC. This translates into CASSQAVGGYGYTF. V and J are TRBV3-1 (or the pseudogene TRBV3-2) and TRBJ1-2, with D tentatively TRBD1 (6 bases). Germline lookup yields CDR1 LGHDT and CDR2 YNNKEL (reference sequence). This CDR3 has 14 amino acids. V lost 1 base, J lost 8 bases, and 14 bases lay in between.

J is TRBJ2-5 and V is TRBV7-9, with 8 bases lining up with TRBD1. The CDR3 contains 14 residues. The germline CDR1 and CDR2 sequences are SEHNR and FQNEAQ (reference sequence). The J segment lost 3 bases and the V segment lost 2 bases, leaving 2 bases of the junction unmatched. In nucleotides, the CDR3 is TGTGCCAGCAGCTTACAGACAGGGGAAGAGACCCAGTACTTC. This codes for CASSLQTGEETQYF.

The chain couples TRBV3-1 (or the pseudogene TRBV3-2) to TRBJ2-7; 9 bases agree with TRBD1. This CDR3 comprises 15 residues. Germline CDR1 is LGHDT and CDR2 is YNNKEL (reference sequence). V was pared by 1 base and J by 4 bases, with 5 bases of the junction left unmatched. CDR3 bases: TGTGCCAGCAGCCAAGCACAGGGGGCTTTTTACGAGCAGTACTTC. Translation: CASSQAQGAFYEQYF.

The rearrangement links TRBV2 to TRBJ2-1; 11 nucleotides match TRBD2. The germline V gene encodes CDR1 SNHLY and CDR2 FYNNEI. The ends lost 6 bases at V and 6 bases at J; junction bases unmatched: 4. This CDR3 is 14 amino acids long. The CDR3 region is CASRVSGGGNEQFF. CDR3 DNA sequence: TGTGCCAGCAGAGTTAGCGGGGGGGGCAATGAGCAGTTCTTC.

This chain uses TRBV9 with TRBJ1-3; possibly TRBD1 for D (6 bases). Germline V CDR1 and CDR2: SGDLS, YYNGEE. The CDR3 covers 16 residues. Trimming removed 3 bases from V and 3 bases from J, with 16 bases in between. CDR3 coding DNA: TGTGCCAGCAGCGGAGGAGACGGGGGGCTTGGAAACACCATATATTTT. Translation gives CASSGGDGGLGNTIYF.

The J gene is TRBJ2-7, the V gene TRBV6-6; 11 bases line up with TRBD2. V lost 6 bases to trimming and J lost 0 bases; unmatched junction nucleotides: 16. In germline, CDR1 is MNHNY, CDR2 SVGAGI (reference sequence). There are 19 residues in the CDR3. CDR3 coding DNA: TGTGCCAGCAGCTTTCAAGCCTTTACTAGCGGGGGTACCTCCTACGAGCAGTACTTC. It specifies CASSFQAFTSGGTSYEQYF.

The rearrangement joins TRBV6-5 to TRBJ2-2; no clear D. This CDR3 has 16 residues. In germline, CDR1 is MNHEY, CDR2 SVGAGI. The germline V and J ends were trimmed by 4 bases and 0 bases, with 12 bases remaining between them. CDR3 sequence: CASSSQRRANTGELFF. CDR3 sequence (DNA): TGTGCCAGCAGTTCTCAAAGACGGGCGAACACCGGGGAGCTGTTTTTT.

The J gene is TRBJ1-1, the V gene TRBV11-1; D gene ambiguous. Germline V gene sequence: CDR1 SGHAT, CDR2 FQDESV (reference sequence). The V and J ends lost 1 base and 3 bases respectively, with 6 bases between them. The CDR3 has 13 amino acids. The CDR3 DNA reads TGTGCCAGCAGCTTAGGCAGGTACACTGAAGCTTTCTTT. Residues: CASSLGRYTEAFF.

The chain has TRBV5-1 and TRBJ1-4; 7 bases map to TRBD1. Trimming at V came to 4 bases and at J to 7 bases, leaving 7 bases not matched to a gene. The germline V gene encodes CDR1 SGHRS and CDR2 YFSETQ. CDR3 length equals 14 residues. CDR3: CASSPPGGVEKLFF. The CDR3 nucleotides read TGCGCCAGCAGCCCTCCAGGGGGTGTTGAAAAACTGTTTTTT.

The V and J genes are TRBV3-1 (or the pseudogene TRBV3-2) and TRBJ1-2, with D possibly being TRBD1 (5 bases). V was pared by 1 base and J by 4 bases, with 7 bases between. This CDR3 region has 13 residues. Germline V gives CDR1 LGHDT, CDR2 YNNKEL (reference sequence). This chain's CDR3 is CASSQAGIYGYTF. CDR3 DNA sequence: TGTGCCAGCAGCCAAGCAGGGATCTATGGCTACACCTTC.

This clone has just a few counts. The J gene is TRBJ1-5, the V gene TRBV27; TRBD1 is a possible D gene (6 bases). The CDR3 is 14 amino acids. V was trimmed by 3 bases and J by 4 bases, leaving 10 bases between them. Germline CDR1 reads MNHEY; CDR2 reads SMNVEV (reference sequence). The DNA of the CDR3 is TGTGCCAGCAGTTTTCAGGGGACGAATCAGCCCCAGCATTTT. It specifies CASSFQGTNQPQHF.

Comment on this clone: A read error may account for a junction end that differs from germline. The chain employs TRBV10-3 and TRBJ2-4; TRBD1 agrees at 12 bases. CDR1 is ENHRY, CDR2 SYGVKD, per germline. CDR3 length equals 13 residues. CDR3 in amino acids: CAISDIPGQGAHF. CDR3 bases: TGTGCCATCAGTGATATTCCGGGACAGGGGGCCCACTTC.

The V gene is TRBV7-9, the J gene TRBJ1-4; D is possibly TRBD1 (6 bases). This CDR3 has 16 residues. Per the germline V gene, CDR1 is SEHNR and CDR2 is FQNEAQ (reference sequence). V was pared by 5 bases and J by 8 bases, with 21 bases between. The CDR3 coding sequence is TGTGCCAGCAGCCCCCGTGGGAGGACAGCGGGGGAAAAACTGTTTTTT. Amino acid sequence: CASSPRGRTAGEKLFF.

This rearrangement joins TRBV19 to TRBJ1-2; TRBD1 might be the D (6 bases). This CDR3 contains 16 residues. Germline V gives CDR1 LNHDA, CDR2 SQIVND (reference sequence). V lost 6 bases and J 0 bases, leaving 17 bases between the germline ends. The CDR3 DNA follows: TGTGCCAGTAGCCGGGACACTTATTTAGCTAACTATGGCTACACCTTC. The encoded protein is CASSRDTYLANYGYTF. The variable domain in full, completed from reference TRBV19 and TRBJ1-2, reads DGGITQSPKYLFRKEGQNVTLSCEQNLNHDAMYWYRQDPGQGLRLIYYSQIVNDFQKGDIAEGYSVSREKKESFPLTVTSAQKNPTAFYLCASSRDTYLANYGYTFGSGTRLTVV.